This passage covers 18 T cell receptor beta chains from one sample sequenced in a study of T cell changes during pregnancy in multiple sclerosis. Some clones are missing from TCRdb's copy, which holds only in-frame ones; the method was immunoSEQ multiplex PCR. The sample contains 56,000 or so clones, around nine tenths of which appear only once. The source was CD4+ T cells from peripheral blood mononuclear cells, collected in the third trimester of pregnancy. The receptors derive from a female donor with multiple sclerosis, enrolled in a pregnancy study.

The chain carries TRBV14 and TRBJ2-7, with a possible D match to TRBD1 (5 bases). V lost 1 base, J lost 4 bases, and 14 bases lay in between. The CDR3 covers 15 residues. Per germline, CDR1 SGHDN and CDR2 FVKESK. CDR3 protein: CASSQVSSGKYEQYF. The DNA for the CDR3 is TGTGCCAGCAGCCAAGTGTCGTCAGGGAAATACGAGCAGTACTTC.

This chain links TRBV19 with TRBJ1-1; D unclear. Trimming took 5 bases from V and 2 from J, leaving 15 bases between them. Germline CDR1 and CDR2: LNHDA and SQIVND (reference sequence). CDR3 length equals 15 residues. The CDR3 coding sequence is TGTGCCAGTAGTGGTACCGGGTTAGGCAACACTGAAGCTTTCTTT. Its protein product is CASSGTGLGNTEAFF.

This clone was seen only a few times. CDR3 amino acids: CAWDRASGNTIYF. The DNA of the CDR3 is TGTGCCTGGGACAGGGCCTCCGGGAACACCATATATTTT. The chain joins TRBV30 to TRBJ1-3; 7 bases are shared with TRBD1. Germline V gene lookup returns CDR1 GTSNPN and CDR2 SVGIG (reference sequence). V was clipped by 5 bases and J by 7 bases; unmatched bases: 8. The CDR3 has 13 amino acids.

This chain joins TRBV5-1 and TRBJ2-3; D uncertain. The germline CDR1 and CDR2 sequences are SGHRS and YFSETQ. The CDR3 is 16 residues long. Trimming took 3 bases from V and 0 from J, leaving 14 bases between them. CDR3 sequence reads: CASSSGLHTSTDTQYF. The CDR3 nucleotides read TGCGCCAGCAGCTCTGGGCTACATACTAGCACAGATACGCAGTATTTT.

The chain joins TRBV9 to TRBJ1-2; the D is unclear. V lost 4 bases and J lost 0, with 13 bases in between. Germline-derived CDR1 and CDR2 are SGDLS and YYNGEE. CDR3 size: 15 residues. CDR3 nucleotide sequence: TGTGCCAGCAGCATCGACTTGAGTTCTAACTATGGCTACACCTTC. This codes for CASSIDLSSNYGYTF.

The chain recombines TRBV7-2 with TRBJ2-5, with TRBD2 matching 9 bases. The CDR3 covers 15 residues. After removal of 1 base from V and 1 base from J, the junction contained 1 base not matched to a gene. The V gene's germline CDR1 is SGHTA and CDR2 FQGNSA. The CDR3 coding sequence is TGTGCCAGCAGCTTAGGCGGGAGGGCCCAAGAGACCCAGTACTTC. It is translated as CASSLGGRAQETQYF.

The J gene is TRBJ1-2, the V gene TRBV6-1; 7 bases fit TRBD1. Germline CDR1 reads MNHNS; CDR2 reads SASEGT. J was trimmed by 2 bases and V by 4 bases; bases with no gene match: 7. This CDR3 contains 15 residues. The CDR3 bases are TGTGCCAGCAGTGCATCGACAGGGACCAACTATGGCTACACCTTC. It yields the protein CASSASTGTNYGYTF.

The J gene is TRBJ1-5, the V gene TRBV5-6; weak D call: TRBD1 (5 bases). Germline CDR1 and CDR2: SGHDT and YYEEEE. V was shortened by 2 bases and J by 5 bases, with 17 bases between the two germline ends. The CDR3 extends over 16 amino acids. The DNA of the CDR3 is TGTGCCAGCAGCTTTTATTTAGGGGTTGGTGATCAGCCCCAGCATTTT. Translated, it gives CASSFYLGVGDQPQHF.

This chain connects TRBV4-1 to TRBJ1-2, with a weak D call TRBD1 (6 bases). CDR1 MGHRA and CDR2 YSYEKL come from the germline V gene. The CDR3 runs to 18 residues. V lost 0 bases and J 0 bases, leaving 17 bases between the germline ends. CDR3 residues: CASSQDLAPGEANYGYTF. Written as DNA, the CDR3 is TGCGCCAGCAGCCAAGATTTAGCCCCAGGGGAAGCTAACTATGGCTACACCTTC.

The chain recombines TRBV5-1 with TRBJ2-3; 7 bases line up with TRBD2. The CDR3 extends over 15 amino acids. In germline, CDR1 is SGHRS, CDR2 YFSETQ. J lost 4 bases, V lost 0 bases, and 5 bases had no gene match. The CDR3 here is CASSLGGGEADTQYF. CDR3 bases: TGCGCCAGCAGCTTGGGGGGGGGAGAGGCAGATACGCAGTATTTT.

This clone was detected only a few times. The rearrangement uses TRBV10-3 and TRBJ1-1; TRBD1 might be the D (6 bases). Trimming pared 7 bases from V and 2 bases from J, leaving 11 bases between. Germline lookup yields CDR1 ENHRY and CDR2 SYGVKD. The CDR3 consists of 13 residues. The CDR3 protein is CAINRQANTEAFF. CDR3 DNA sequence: TGTGCCATCAATCGACAGGCAAACACTGAAGCTTTCTTT.

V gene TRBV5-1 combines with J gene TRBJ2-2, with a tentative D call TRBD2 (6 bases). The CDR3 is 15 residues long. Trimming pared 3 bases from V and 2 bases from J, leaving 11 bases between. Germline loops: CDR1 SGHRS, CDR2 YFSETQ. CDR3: CASSYGLLNTGELFF. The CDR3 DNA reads TGCGCCAGCAGCTACGGACTATTAAACACCGGGGAGCTGTTTTTT.

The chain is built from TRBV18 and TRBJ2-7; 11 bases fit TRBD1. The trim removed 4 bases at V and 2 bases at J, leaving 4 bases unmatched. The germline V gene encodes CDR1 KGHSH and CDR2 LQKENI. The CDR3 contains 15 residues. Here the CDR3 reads CASSLGTGGTYEQYF. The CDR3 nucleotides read TGTGCCAGCTCACTTGGGACAGGGGGGACCTACGAGCAGTACTTC. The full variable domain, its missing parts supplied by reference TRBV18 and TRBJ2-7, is NAGVMQNPRHLVRRRGQEARLRCSPMKGHSHVYWYRQLPEEGLKFMVYLQKENIIDESGMPKERFSAEFPKEGPSILRIQQVVRGDSAAYFCASSLGTGGTYEQYFGPGTRLTVT.

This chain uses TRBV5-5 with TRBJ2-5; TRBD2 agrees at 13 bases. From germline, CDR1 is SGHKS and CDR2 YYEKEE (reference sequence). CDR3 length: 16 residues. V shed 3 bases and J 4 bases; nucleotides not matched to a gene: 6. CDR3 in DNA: TGTGCCAGCAGCTCACTGACTAGCGGGGGGATAGAGACCCAGTACTTC. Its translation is CASSSLTSGGIETQYF.

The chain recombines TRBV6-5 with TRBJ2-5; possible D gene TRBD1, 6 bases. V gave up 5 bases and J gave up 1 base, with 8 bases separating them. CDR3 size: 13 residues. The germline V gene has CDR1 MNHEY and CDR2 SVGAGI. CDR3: CASSRTVQETQYF. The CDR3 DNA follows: TGTGCCAGCAGTCGGACAGTCCAAGAGACCCAGTACTTC.

The CDR3 sequence is CASSYSRTGVFGYTF. DNA of the CDR3: TGTGCCAGCAGTTACTCGCGGACAGGGGTGTTCGGCTACACCTTC. This chain connects TRBV6-5 to TRBJ1-2; 9 nucleotides align to TRBD1. The V and J ends lost 0 bases and 8 bases, in that order; junction bases with no gene match: 7. In germline, CDR1 is MNHEY, CDR2 SVGAGI. The CDR3 contains 15 residues.

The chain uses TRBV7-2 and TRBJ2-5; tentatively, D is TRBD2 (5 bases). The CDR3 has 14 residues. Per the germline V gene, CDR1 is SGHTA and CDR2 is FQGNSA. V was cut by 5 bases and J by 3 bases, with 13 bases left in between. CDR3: CASSPHSGKETQYF. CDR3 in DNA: TGTGCCAGCAGCCCGCATTCCGGGAAAGAGACCCAGTACTTC.

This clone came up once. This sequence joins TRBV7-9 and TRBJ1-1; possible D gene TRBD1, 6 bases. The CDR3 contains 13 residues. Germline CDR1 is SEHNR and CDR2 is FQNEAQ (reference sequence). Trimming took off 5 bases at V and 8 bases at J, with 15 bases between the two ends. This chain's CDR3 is CASSRTATGEAFF. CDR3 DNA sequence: TGTGCCAGCAGCCGAACCGCCACAGGGGAAGCTTTCTTT.